The entry below gives a single TCR beta chain sequence along with its context. Its antigen is not known. At the DNA level, this CDR3 is encoded by other sequences in the same sample as well. These data are taken from a study of shared clonotypes between healthy human individuals. Study-level results: Rarefaction curves obtained for sorted subsets showed sequencing incomplete despite large depth. A handful of donors showed sharing of about 5.5% of naive CD4 clonotypes. The generation probabilities recorded for non-shared clonotypes fell below those of clonotypes shared by all four donors.

A split of CD4+ cells into CD45RA+ naive and CD45RA-negative memory subsets was performed. The repertoire was sequenced with immunoSEQ multiplex PCR; TCRdb's copy has only in-frame clones and lacks some. The sample yields about 2.3 million clones, 85% to 95% seen once. Sequencing was done on a sample of naive CD4+ T cells from PBMCs. Subset given: CD45RA+ positively selected. This sequence originates from a young man in good health. Some clones in this sample may be carry-over from other donors' samples.

CDR3 nucleotides: TGCGCCAGCAGCTTGGGGTTAGGAGCAGATACGCAGTATTTT. Residues: CASSLGLGADTQYF. The chain recombines TRBV5-1 with TRBJ2-3; no reliable D call. CDR3 length equals 14 residues. Germline values: CDR1 SGHRS, CDR2 YFSETQ. Deletions cut 0 bases from V and 4 bases from J, with 9 bases between.